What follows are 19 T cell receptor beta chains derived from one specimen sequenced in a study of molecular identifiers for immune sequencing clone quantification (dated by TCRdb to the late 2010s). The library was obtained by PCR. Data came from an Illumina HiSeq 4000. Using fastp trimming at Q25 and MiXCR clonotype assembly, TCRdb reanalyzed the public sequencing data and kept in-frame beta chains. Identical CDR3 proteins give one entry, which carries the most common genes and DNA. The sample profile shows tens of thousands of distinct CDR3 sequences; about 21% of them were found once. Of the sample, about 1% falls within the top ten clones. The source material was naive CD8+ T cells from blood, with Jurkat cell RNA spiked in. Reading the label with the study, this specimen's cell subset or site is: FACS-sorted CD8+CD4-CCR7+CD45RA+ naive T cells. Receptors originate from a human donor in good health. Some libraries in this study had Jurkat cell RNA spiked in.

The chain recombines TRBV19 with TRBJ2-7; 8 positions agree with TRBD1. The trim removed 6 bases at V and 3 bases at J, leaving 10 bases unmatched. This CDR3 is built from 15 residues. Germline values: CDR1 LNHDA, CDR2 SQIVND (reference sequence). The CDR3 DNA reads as TGTGCCAGTAGCCTGACAGGGGTAGGCCGCTACGAGCAGTACTTC. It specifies CASSLTGVGRYEQYF.

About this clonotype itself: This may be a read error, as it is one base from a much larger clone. The CDR3 nucleotides are TGTGCCAGCAGCTTCTTGGCACCCGGGGAGCTGTTTTTT. This codes for CASSFLAPGELFF. J is TRBJ2-2 and V is TRBV7-9; D unresolved. Per germline, CDR1 SEHNR and CDR2 FQNEAQ (reference sequence). Trimming took off 3 bases at V and 6 bases at J, with 8 bases between the two ends. This CDR3 contains 13 residues.

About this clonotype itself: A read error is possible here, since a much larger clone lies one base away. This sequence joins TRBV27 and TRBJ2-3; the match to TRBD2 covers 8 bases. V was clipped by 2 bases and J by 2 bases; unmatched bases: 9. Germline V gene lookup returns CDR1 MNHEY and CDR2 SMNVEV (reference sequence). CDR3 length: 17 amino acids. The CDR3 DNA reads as TGTGCCAGCAGTTTACTCGGGCTAGCGGGTGCCACAGATACGCAGTATTTT. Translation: CASSLLGLAGATDTQYF.

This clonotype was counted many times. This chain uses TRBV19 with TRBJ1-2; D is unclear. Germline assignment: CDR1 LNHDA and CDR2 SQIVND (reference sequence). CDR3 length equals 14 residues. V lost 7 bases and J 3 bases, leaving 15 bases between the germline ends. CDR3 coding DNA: TGTGCCAGTAATCCTGAACCAGCCTACTATGGCTACACCTTC. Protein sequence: CASNPEPAYYGYTF.

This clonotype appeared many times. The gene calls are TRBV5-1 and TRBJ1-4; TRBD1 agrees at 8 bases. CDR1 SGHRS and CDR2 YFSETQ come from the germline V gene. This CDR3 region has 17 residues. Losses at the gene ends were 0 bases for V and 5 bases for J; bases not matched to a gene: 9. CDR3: CASSLEGQVRMNEKLFF. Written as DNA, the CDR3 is TGCGCCAGCAGCTTGGAGGGACAGGTTAGGATGAATGAAAAACTGTTTTTT. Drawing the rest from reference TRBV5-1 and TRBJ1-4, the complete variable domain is KAGVTQTPRYLIKTRGQQVTLSCSPISGHRSVSWYQQTPGQGLQFLFEYFSETQRNKGNFPGRFSGRQFSNSRSEMNVSTLELGDSALYLCASSLEGQVRMNEKLFFGSGTQLSVL.

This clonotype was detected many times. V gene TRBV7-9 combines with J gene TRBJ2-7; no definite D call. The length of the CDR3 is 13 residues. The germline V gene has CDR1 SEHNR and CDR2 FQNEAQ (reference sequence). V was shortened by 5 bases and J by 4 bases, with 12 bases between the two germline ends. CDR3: CASSQTPAYEQYF. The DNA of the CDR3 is TGTGCCAGCAGCCAGACGCCCGCATACGAGCAGTACTTC.

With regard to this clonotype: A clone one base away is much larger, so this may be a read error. The CDR3 spells CASSREVSGGFSNQPQHF. The CDR3 nucleotides read TGCGCCAGCAGCCGAGAAGTCTCAGGGGGATTTAGCAATCAGCCCCAGCATTTT. The chain is built from TRBV4-1 and TRBJ1-5; 7 nucleotides line up with TRBD1. This CDR3 comprises 18 residues. V was clipped by 4 bases and J by 0 bases; unmatched bases: 12. Germline CDR1 reads MGHRA; CDR2 reads YSYEKL.

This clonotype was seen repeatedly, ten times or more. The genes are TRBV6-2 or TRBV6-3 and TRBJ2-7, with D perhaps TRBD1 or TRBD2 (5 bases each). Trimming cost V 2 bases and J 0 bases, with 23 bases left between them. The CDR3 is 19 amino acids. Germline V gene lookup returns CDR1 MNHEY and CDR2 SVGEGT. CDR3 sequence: CASSYHLTNLGTFSYEQYF. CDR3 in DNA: TGTGCCAGCAGTTACCATCTTACAAACCTTGGGACGTTCTCCTACGAGCAGTACTTC.

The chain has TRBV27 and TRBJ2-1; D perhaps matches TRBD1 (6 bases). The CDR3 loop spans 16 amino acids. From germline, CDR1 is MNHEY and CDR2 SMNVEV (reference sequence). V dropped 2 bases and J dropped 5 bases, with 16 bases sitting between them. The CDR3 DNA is TGTGCCAGCAGTTTAATCGGTACAGGGTCGGACAATGAGCAGTTCTTC. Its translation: CASSLIGTGSDNEQFF.

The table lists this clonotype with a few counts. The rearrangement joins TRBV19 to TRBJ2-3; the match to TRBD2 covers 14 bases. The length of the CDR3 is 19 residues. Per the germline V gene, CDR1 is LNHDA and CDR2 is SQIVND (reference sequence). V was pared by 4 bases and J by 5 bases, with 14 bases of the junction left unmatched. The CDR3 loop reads CASSSEPSGTSGSGDTQYF. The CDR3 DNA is TGTGCCAGTAGTAGTGAACCGTCCGGGACTAGCGGGAGTGGAGATACGCAGTATTTT.

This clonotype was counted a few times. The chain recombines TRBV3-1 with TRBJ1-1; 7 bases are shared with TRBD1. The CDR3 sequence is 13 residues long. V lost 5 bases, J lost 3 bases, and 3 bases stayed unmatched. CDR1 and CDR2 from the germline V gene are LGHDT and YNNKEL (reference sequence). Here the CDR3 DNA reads TGTGCCAGCAGCGCAGGGGGAGACACTGAAGCTTTCTTT. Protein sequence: CASSAGGDTEAFF.

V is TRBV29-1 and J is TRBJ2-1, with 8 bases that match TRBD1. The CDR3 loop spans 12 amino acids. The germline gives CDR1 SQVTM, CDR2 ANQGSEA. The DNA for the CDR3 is TGCAGGGGGACAGGAGCCTACAATGAGCAGTTCTTC. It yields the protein CRGTGAYNEQFF.

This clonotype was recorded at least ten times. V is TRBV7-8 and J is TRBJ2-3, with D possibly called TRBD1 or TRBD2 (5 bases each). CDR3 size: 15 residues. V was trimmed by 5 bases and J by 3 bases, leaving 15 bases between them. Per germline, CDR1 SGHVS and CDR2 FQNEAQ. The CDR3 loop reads CASSPRDPRTDTQYF. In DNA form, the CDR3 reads TGTGCCAGCAGCCCCCGGGACCCAAGGACAGATACGCAGTATTTT.

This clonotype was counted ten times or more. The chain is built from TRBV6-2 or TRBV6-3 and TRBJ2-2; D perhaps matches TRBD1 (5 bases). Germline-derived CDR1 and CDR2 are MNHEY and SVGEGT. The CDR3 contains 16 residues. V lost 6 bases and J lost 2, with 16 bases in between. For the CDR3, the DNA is TGTGCCAGCAGACCCGACAGCTCCATTAACACCGGGGAGCTGTTTTTT. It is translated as CASRPDSSINTGELFF.

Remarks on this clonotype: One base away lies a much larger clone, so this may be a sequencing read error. As DNA, the CDR3 is TGTGCCAGCAGTTTTGCCCTAGGAATCACAGATACGCAGTATTTT. It yields the protein CASSFALGITDTQYF. This sequence joins TRBV12-3 or TRBV12-4 and TRBJ2-3; D remains unclear. This CDR3 comprises 15 residues. Trimming shortened V by 3 bases and J by 2 bases, and 12 bases separated the two germline ends.

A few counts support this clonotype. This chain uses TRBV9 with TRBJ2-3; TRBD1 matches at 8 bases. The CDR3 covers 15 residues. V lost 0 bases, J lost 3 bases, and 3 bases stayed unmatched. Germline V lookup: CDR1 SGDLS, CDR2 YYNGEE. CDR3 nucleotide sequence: TGTGCCAGCAGCGTAGATGGGACAGGAACAGATACGCAGTATTTT. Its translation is CASSVDGTGTDTQYF.

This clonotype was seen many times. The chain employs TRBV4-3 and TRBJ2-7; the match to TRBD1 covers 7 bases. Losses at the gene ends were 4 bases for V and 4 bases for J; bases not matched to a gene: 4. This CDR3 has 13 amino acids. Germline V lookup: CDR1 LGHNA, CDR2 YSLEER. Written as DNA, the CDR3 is TGCGCCAGCAGCCCAACACAGGGGTACGAGCAGTACTTC. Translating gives CASSPTQGYEQYF.

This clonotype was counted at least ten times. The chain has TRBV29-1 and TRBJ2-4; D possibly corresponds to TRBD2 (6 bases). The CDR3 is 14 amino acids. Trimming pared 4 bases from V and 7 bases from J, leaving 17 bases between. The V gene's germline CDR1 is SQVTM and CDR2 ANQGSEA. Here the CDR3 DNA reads TGCAGCGTTGGAAATGAAGCTGGGGGGAACATTCAGTACTTC. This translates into CSVGNEAGGNIQYF.

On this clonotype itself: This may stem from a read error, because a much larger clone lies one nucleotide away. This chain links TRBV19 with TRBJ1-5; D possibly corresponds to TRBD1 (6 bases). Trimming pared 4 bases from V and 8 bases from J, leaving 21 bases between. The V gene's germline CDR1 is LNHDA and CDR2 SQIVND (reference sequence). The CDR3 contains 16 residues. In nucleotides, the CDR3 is TGTGCCAGTAGTAATCCCAGCAGGGGATTCTGGAAGCCCCAGCATTTT. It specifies CASSNPSRGFWKPQHF.